Following are 29 T cell receptor beta chains from one sample sequenced in a study of long-term antiretroviral therapy in people with HIV. They ran version v3.0 of the immunoSEQ assay at survey level. Assay used: immunoSEQ multiplex PCR; TCRdb lists only in-frame clones, some missing. The sample lists approximately 15,000 clones; 80% to 90% were seen once. The sequencing used unsorted PBMCs, collected 0.1 years after starting antiretroviral therapy. All receptors derive from a man younger than 30 with HIV.

The gene calls are TRBV5-8 and TRBJ1-1, with a possible D match to TRBD1 (6 bases). Per the germline V gene, CDR1 is SGHTS and CDR2 is YDEGEE. V lost 2 bases and J 6 bases, leaving 11 bases between the germline ends. CDR3 length: 13 amino acids. CDR3: CASSFRGAAEAFF. The CDR3 DNA reads TGTGCCAGCAGCTTTAGGGGGGCGGCTGAAGCTTTCTTT. Looking up the rest from reference TRBV5-8 and TRBJ1-1 gives the full variable domain: EAGVTQSPTHLIKTRGQQATLRCSPISGHTSVYWYQQALGLGLQFLLWYDEGEERNRGNFPPRFSGRQFPNYSSELNVNALELEDSALYLCASSFRGAAEAFFGQGTRLTVV.

J is TRBJ1-1 and V is TRBV25-1; D ambiguous. Germline values: CDR1 MGHDK, CDR2 SYGVNS. Trimming took off 6 bases at V and 5 bases at J, with 19 bases between the two ends. The CDR3 spans 15 residues. CDR3: CASRETQWRETEAFF. The CDR3 nucleotides read TGTGCCAGCAGAGAGACACAATGGAGAGAAACTGAAGCTTTCTTT.

The V gene is TRBV19, the J gene TRBJ2-3; perhaps D is TRBD1 or TRBD2 (6 bases each). Trimming cost V 9 bases and J 2 bases, with 15 bases left between them. This CDR3 is 14 amino acids long. Per the germline V gene, CDR1 is LNHDA and CDR2 is SQIVND (reference sequence). The CDR3 loop reads CASAWGAPTDTQYF. The CDR3 nucleotides read TGTGCCAGCGCGTGGGGGGCCCCCACAGATACGCAGTATTTT.

This chain links TRBV9 with TRBJ2-1, with a weak D call TRBD1 (5 bases). Germline values: CDR1 SGDLS, CDR2 YYNGEE. The CDR3 runs to 14 residues. V lost 2 bases to trimming and J lost 5 bases, with 11 bases between them. The CDR3 loop is CASSVLEGDNEQFF. CDR3 nucleotides: TGTGCCAGCAGCGTCTTGGAAGGGGACAATGAGCAGTTCTTC.

The CDR3 protein is CATSRRGRRDTEAFF. CDR3 DNA sequence: TGTGCCACCAGCAGGCGCGGACGGAGGGACACTGAAGCTTTCTTT. The rearrangement links TRBV15 to TRBJ1-1; D remains ambiguous. V gave up 3 bases and J gave up 3 bases, with 14 bases separating them. The CDR3 is made up of 15 amino acids. CDR1 and CDR2 (germline): LNHNV, YYDKDF (reference sequence).

This clone was found once. The chain joins TRBV2 to TRBJ1-1, with D possibly TRBD1 on 5 matching bases. This CDR3 comprises 12 residues. V lost 4 bases, J lost 8 bases, and 11 bases lay in between. Looked up from germline, CDR1 is SNHLY and CDR2 is FYNNEI. CDR3 DNA: TGTGCCAGCAGTGGGGGGAATGGGGAAGCTTTCTTT. Protein sequence: CASSGGNGEAFF.

This clone was found a few times. The gene calls are TRBV10-3 and TRBJ1-2; no clear D. This CDR3 has 12 amino acids. Germline V CDR1 and CDR2: ENHRY, SYGVKD. Trimming shortened V by 6 bases and J by 3 bases, and 8 bases separated the two germline ends. The CDR3 is CAISPGDYGYTF. CDR3 bases: TGTGCCATCAGCCCGGGAGACTATGGCTACACCTTC.

The chain couples TRBV7-9 to TRBJ1-1; D unresolved. Trimming cost V 5 bases and J 3 bases, with 7 bases left between them. CDR1 is SEHNR, CDR2 FQNEAQ, per germline (reference sequence). CDR3 length: 12 residues. The chain's CDR3 is CASSRGDTEAFF. In DNA, the CDR3 is TGTGCCAGCAGCCGCGGGGACACTGAAGCTTTCTTT.

The rearrangement uses TRBV18 and TRBJ2-6; a possible D gene is TRBD1 (5 bases). Germline CDR1 and CDR2: KGHSH and LQKENI. Trimming removed 4 bases at V and 0 bases at J, with 13 bases between. This CDR3 spans 17 amino acids. The CDR3 protein is CASSRDSILSGANVLTF. In DNA, the CDR3 is TGTGCCAGCTCACGCGACAGTATTCTCTCTGGGGCCAACGTCCTGACTTTC.

The chain uses TRBV7-2 and TRBJ2-2, with a weak D call TRBD2 (5 bases). Germline V gives CDR1 SGHTA, CDR2 FQGNSA. Trimming removed 5 bases from V and 2 bases from J, with 21 bases in between. The CDR3 runs 18 residues. The CDR3 here is CASSTRQISVVNTGELFF. CDR3 bases: TGTGCCAGCAGCACCCGTCAGATTAGCGTGGTAAACACCGGGGAGCTGTTTTTT.

The CDR3 DNA reads as TGTGCCAGCAGCCCAATAAAATCAGCCCCGAACACCGGGGAGCTGTTTTTT. Translation gives CASSPIKSAPNTGELFF. The chain uses TRBV2 and TRBJ2-2; D gene unclear. This CDR3 has 17 residues. Germline V gene lookup returns CDR1 SNHLY and CDR2 FYNNEI. The V and J ends lost 6 bases and 0 bases respectively, with 17 bases between them.

This rearrangement joins TRBV9 to TRBJ2-5; D remains ambiguous. V shed 4 bases and J shed 0 bases, with 7 bases lying between them. CDR1 is SGDLS and CDR2 is YYNGEE in the germline V gene. CDR3 size: 13 residues. The DNA of the CDR3 is TGTGCCAGCAGCTCTTCGTACCAAGAGACCCAGTACTTC. Translation: CASSSSYQETQYF.

The J gene is TRBJ2-7, the V gene TRBV5-1, with TRBD2 identical over 7 bases. The CDR3 totals 13 residues. The J segment lost 6 bases and the V segment lost 3 bases, leaving 6 bases of the junction unmatched. Germline CDR1 reads SGHRS; CDR2 reads YFSETQ. In nucleotides, the CDR3 is TGCGCCAGCAGCTGGGGAGGGAGAGCCGAGCAGTACTTC. Its translation is CASSWGGRAEQYF.

The chain is built from TRBV5-1 and TRBJ1-4; no firm D call. The germline V gene has CDR1 SGHRS and CDR2 YFSETQ. The CDR3 has 17 amino acids. V lost 0 bases to trimming and J lost 7 bases, with 19 bases between them. CDR3: CASSLGGARPTGEKLFF. In DNA, the CDR3 is TGCGCCAGCAGCTTGGGGGGAGCCAGACCGACGGGTGAAAAACTGTTTTTT.

The CDR3 sequence is CASSLTFGQANTEAFF. Written as DNA, the CDR3 is TGTGCCAGCAGCTTAACGTTTGGGCAGGCCAACACTGAAGCTTTCTTT. V and J are TRBV7-3 and TRBJ1-1; D gene unclear. Germline lookup yields CDR1 SGHTA and CDR2 FQGTGA. V was pared by 0 bases and J by 2 bases, with 13 bases between. The CDR3 has 16 residues.

CDR3 loop: CASRWTSSYNEQFF. CDR3 sequence (DNA): TGTGCCAGCAGATGGACAAGTAGTTACAATGAGCAGTTCTTC. This chain connects TRBV5-5 to TRBJ2-1; a possible D gene is TRBD1 (5 bases). The CDR3 has 14 amino acids. Trimming removed 5 bases at V and 4 bases at J, with 13 bases between. Germline V gene lookup returns CDR1 SGHKS and CDR2 YYEKEE (reference sequence). Based on the CDR3 plus reference TRBV5-5 and TRBJ2-1, the full variable domain is DAGVTQSPTHLIKTRGQQVTLRCSPISGHKSVSWYQQVLGQGPQFIFQYYEKEERGRGNFPDRFSARQFPNYSSELNVNALLLGDSALYLCASRWTSSYNEQFFGPGTRLTVL.

V is TRBV4-3 and J is TRBJ2-7; 12 bases are a match to TRBD1. Germline lookup yields CDR1 LGHNA and CDR2 YSLEER. The length of the CDR3 is 15 residues. V shed 4 bases and J 5 bases; nucleotides not matched to a gene: 6. CDR3 sequence reads: CASSLTRDRGHEQYF. In nucleotides, the CDR3 is TGCGCCAGCAGCCTCACCCGGGACAGGGGGCACGAGCAGTACTTC.

V usage is TRBV29-1 and J usage is TRBJ2-6; the D gene is possibly TRBD2 (6 bases). This CDR3 is 13 amino acids long. The germline V and J ends were trimmed by 7 bases and 2 bases, with 9 bases remaining between them. Germline CDR1 reads SQVTM; CDR2 reads ANQGSEA. The CDR3 nucleotides read TGCAGCGGGAGGGCTCCTGGGGCCAACGTCCTGACTTTC. Translation: CSGRAPGANVLTF.

This chain joins TRBV9 and TRBJ1-1, with 10 bases aligning to TRBD1. With V trimmed by 3 bases and J by 1 base, 3 bases remained unmatched. CDR1 SGDLS and CDR2 YYNGEE come from the germline V gene. This CDR3 region has 15 residues. This CDR3 reads CASSGRDRGNTEAFF. The CDR3 DNA sequence: TGTGCCAGCAGCGGCCGGGACAGGGGGAACACTGAAGCTTTCTTT.

The CDR3 region is CASSVQGETSGMYNEQFF. The CDR3 DNA sequence: TGTGCCAGCAGCGTACAAGGAGAGACTAGCGGGATGTACAATGAGCAGTTCTTC. This chain uses TRBV9 with TRBJ2-1, with 11 bases that match TRBD2. The germline CDR1 and CDR2 sequences are SGDLS and YYNGEE. This CDR3 has 18 amino acids. The junction had 10 bases not matched to a gene; V was cut back by 1 base and J by 4 bases.

V and J are TRBV5-6 and TRBJ1-3; maybe TRBD1 (5 bases). V gave up 1 base and J gave up 4 bases, with 12 bases separating them. The CDR3 totals 15 residues. Looked up from germline, CDR1 is SGHDT and CDR2 is YYEEEE. The CDR3 is CASSLSGTEGNTIYF. CDR3 in DNA: TGTGCCAGCAGCTTGAGTGGGACCGAAGGAAACACCATATATTTT.

This chain links TRBV27 with TRBJ2-1; D may be TRBD2 (5 bases). Germline CDR1 and CDR2: MNHEY and SMNVEV (reference sequence). This CDR3 contains 15 residues. V was pared by 4 bases and J by 8 bases, with 18 bases between. The CDR3 bases are TGTGCCAGCAGTTCCACTAGTTCAAATGTCCATGAGCAGTTCTTC. It yields the protein CASSSTSSNVHEQFF.

The rearrangement joins TRBV7-8 to TRBJ1-2, with a weak D call TRBD1 (5 bases). This CDR3 contains 12 residues. Trimming took 5 bases from V and 7 from J, leaving 11 bases between them. CDR1 is SGHVS and CDR2 is FQNEAQ in the germline V gene. CDR3 loop: CASSQGPSGYTF. In DNA, the CDR3 is TGTGCCAGCAGCCAGGGACCGAGTGGCTACACCTTC.

The chain joins TRBV19 to TRBJ1-1; D is ambiguous. The CDR3 totals 14 residues. The germline gives CDR1 LNHDA, CDR2 SQIVND (reference sequence). Trimming removed 9 bases at V and 4 bases at J, with 18 bases between. In nucleotides, the CDR3 is TGTGCCAGCCTGACCTACGGGGTCGGCACTGAAGCTTTCTTT. This sequence encodes CASLTYGVGTEAFF.

This clone occurred a few times. V gene TRBV10-3 combines with J gene TRBJ1-2; TRBD1 might be the D (5 bases). This CDR3 is built from 14 residues. The V gene lost 3 bases and the J gene lost 3 bases, with 11 bases spanning the gap. CDR1 is ENHRY and CDR2 is SYGVKD in the germline V gene. The CDR3 loop is CAISDREGDYGYTF. The CDR3 DNA reads as TGTGCCATCAGTGACAGGGAAGGGGACTATGGCTACACCTTC.

The chain employs TRBV5-5 and TRBJ1-3; no clear D. CDR3 size: 14 residues. V was trimmed by 0 bases and J by 0 bases, leaving 4 bases between them. Germline loops: CDR1 SGHKS, CDR2 YYEKEE (reference sequence). CDR3 region: CASSLDSSGNTIYF. The CDR3, as DNA: TGTGCCAGCAGCTTGGACAGCTCTGGAAACACCATATATTTT.

This clone appeared a single time. The chain couples TRBV6-5 to TRBJ2-5, with TRBD1 as a possible D gene (5 bases). This CDR3 is 13 amino acids long. The V end was cut by 2 bases, the J end by 1 base, with 5 bases between. Looked up from germline, CDR1 is MNHEY and CDR2 is SVGAGI. CDR3 amino acids: CASSYGAQETQYF. The DNA of the CDR3 is TGTGCCAGCAGTTACGGGGCCCAAGAGACCCAGTACTTC.

The gene calls are TRBV4-3 and TRBJ2-7; D is possibly TRBD1 or TRBD2 (5 bases each). Per the germline V gene, CDR1 is LGHNA and CDR2 is YSLEER. The CDR3 consists of 16 residues. The V and J ends lost 0 bases and 4 bases respectively, with 16 bases between them. This chain's CDR3 is CASSQDRGQGGYEQYF. CDR3 in DNA: TGCGCCAGCAGCCAAGATAGAGGGCAGGGCGGATACGAGCAGTACTTC.

This chain joins TRBV10-3 and TRBJ2-7, with D tentatively TRBD1 or TRBD2 (5 bases each). The CDR3 runs to 14 residues. The germline gives CDR1 ENHRY, CDR2 SYGVKD. Between the trimmed V and J ends, which lost 0 bases and 3 bases, there was a span of 9 bases. This CDR3 reads CAISESGTRYEQYF. The DNA of the CDR3 is TGTGCCATCAGTGAGTCGGGGACCCGCTACGAGCAGTACTTC.